The present TCR beta chain was sequenced within a study of OX40 agonist ivuxolimab in advanced cancers. Study-wide background: Given to patients was ivuxolimab, an agonistic anti-OX40 (CD134) antibody. Past anti-PD-1, anti-PD-L1 or anti-CTLA-4 therapy was accepted, and 30% to 50% had received some.

Patients were excluded for autoimmune disease history or systemic immunosuppression. TCRdb keeps only in-frame clones here, not all; method: immunoSEQ multiplex PCR. The table lists about 94,000 clones, around 87% of them singletons, with under 0.35% in the top ten. The germline gives CDR1 LGHNA, CDR2 YNFKEQ. This CDR3 region has 15 residues. The V gene lost 1 base and the J gene lost 4 bases, with 11 bases spanning the gap. The sample was CD4+ or CD8+ T cells sorted from blood, taken in a trial of the OX40 agonist ivuxolimab. The chain joins TRBV4-2 to TRBJ2-1; D possibly matches TRBD1 or TRBD2 (5 bases each). The receptor was derived from an adult with an advanced solid tumor such as melanoma, head and neck, liver or kidney cancer. The CDR3 coding sequence is TGTGCCAGCAGCCAAGGGGGGTACTCTTACAATGAGCAGTTCTTC. This sequence encodes CASSQGGYSYNEQFF.